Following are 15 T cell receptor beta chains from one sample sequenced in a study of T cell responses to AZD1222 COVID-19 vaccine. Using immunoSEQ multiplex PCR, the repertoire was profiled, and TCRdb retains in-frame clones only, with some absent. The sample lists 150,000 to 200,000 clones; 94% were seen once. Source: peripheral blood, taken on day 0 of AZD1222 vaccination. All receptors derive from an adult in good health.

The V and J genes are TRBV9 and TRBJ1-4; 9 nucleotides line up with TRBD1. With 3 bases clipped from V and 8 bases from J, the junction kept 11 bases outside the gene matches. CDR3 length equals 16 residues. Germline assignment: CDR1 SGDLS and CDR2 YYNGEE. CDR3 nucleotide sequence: TGTGCCAGCAGCGAAGGGGGACAGGGAGCGGCGGAAAAACTGTTTTTT. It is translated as CASSEGGQGAAEKLFF.

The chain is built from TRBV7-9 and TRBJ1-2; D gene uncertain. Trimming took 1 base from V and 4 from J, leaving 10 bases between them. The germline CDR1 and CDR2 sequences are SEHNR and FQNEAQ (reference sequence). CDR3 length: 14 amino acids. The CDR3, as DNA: TGTGCCAGCAGCTTAGGTTCGGAAAGCTATGGCTACACCTTC. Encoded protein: CASSLGSESYGYTF. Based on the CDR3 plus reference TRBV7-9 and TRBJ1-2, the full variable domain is DTGVSQNPRHKITKRGQNVTFRCDPISEHNRLYWYRQTLGQGPEFLTYFQNEAQLEKSRLLSDRFSAERPKGSFSTLEIQRTEQGDSAMYLCASSLGSESYGYTFGSGTRLTVV.

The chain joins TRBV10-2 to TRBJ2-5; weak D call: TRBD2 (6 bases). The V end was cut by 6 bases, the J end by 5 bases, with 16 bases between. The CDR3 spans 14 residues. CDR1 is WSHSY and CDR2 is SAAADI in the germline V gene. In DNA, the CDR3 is TGCGCCAGCAGGAACCAGGAGGGTGGGGAGACCCAGTACTTC. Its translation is CASRNQEGGETQYF.

The CDR3 coding sequence is TGTGCCAGCTCACCAACGGACAGCGGCTATGGCTACACCTTC. It specifies CASSPTDSGYGYTF. V is TRBV18 and J is TRBJ1-2, with D perhaps matching TRBD1 (6 bases). The CDR3 sequence is 14 residues long. Germline values: CDR1 KGHSH, CDR2 LQKENI. V lost 2 bases, J lost 4 bases, and 11 bases lay in between.

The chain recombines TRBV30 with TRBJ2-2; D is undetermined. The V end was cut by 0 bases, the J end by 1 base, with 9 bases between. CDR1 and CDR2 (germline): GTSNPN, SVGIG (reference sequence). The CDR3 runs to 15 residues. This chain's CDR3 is CAWSVLARNTGELFF. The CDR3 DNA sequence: TGTGCCTGGAGTGTACTGGCTAGGAACACCGGGGAGCTGTTTTTT.

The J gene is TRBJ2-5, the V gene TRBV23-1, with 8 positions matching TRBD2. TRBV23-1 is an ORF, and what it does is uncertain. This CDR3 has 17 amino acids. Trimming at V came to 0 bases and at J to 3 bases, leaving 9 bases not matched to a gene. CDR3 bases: TGCGCCAGCAGTCAATCTCGGGAGGGCCCGACCAAAGAGACCCAGTACTTC. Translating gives CASSQSREGPTKETQYF.

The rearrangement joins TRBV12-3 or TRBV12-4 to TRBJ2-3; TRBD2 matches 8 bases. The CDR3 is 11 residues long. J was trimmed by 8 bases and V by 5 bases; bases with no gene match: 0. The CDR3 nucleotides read TGTGCCAGCAGTACTAGCGGTACGCAGTATTTT. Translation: CASSTSGTQYF.

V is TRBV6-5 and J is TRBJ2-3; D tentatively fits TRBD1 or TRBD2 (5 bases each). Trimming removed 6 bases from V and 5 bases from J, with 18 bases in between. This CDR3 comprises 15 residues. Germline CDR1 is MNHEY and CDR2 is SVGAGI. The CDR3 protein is CASRRGTANLDTQYF. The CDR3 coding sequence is TGTGCCAGCAGGAGAGGGACGGCAAACCTAGATACGCAGTATTTT.

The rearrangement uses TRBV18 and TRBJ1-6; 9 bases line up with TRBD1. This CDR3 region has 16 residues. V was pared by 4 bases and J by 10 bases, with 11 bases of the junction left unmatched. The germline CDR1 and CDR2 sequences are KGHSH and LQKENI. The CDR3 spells CASSQSPGQGNSPLHF. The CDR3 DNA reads TGTGCCAGCTCACAAAGCCCGGGACAGGGAAACTCACCCCTCCACTTT.

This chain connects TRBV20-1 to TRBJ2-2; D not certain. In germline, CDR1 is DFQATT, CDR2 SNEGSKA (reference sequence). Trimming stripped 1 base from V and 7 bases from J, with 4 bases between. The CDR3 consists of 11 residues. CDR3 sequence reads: CSARGLGELFF. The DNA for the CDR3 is TGCAGTGCTAGAGGACTCGGGGAGCTGTTTTTT.

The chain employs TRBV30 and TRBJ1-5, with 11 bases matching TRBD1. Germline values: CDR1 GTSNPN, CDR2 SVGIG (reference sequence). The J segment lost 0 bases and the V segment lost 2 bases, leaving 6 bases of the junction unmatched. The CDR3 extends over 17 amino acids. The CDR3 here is CAWSLGQGALSNQPQHF. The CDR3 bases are TGTGCCTGGAGTTTAGGACAGGGGGCCCTTAGCAATCAGCCCCAGCATTTT. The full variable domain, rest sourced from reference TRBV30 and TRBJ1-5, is SQTIHQWPATLVQPVGSPLSLECTVEGTSNPNLYWYRQAAGRGLQLLFYSVGIGQISSEVPQNLSASRPQDRQFILSSKKLLLSDSGFYLCAWSLGQGALSNQPQHFGDGTRLSIL.

The CDR3 coding sequence is TGTGCCAGCAGTTCGGCGGGAGAGATACACGAGCAGTACTTC. Protein product: CASSSAGEIHEQYF. The chain combines TRBV28 with TRBJ2-7, with 7 positions matching TRBD2. CDR1 MDHEN and CDR2 SYDVKM come from the germline V gene. V was pared by 4 bases and J by 5 bases, with 8 bases of the junction left unmatched. CDR3 length: 14 residues.

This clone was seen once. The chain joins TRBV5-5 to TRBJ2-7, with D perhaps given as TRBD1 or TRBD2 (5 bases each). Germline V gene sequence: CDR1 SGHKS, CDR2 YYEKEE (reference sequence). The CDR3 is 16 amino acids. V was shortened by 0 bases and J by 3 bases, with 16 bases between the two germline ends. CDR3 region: CASSLVVGVGDYEQYF. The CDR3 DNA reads TGTGCCAGCAGCTTGGTAGTGGGGGTGGGAGACTACGAGCAGTACTTC.

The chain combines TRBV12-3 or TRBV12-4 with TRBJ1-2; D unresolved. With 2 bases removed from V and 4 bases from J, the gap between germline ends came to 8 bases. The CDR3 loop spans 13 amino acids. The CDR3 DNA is TGTGCCAGCAGTTTACCCCCTCCCTATGGCTACACCTTC. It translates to CASSLPPPYGYTF.

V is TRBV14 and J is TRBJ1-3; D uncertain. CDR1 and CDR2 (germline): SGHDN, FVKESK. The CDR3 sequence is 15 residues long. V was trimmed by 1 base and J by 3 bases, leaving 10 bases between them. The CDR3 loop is CASSQAFTRGNTIYF. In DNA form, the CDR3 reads TGTGCCAGCAGCCAAGCTTTTACACGTGGAAACACCATATATTTT.